The clone carrying this TCR beta chain came up once. In the study's own analysis: The assay estimated nucleated cells by amplifying reference gene primers. Sequencing used immunoSEQ multiplex PCR; TCRdb keeps in-frame clones, though not all of them. V, J and clone size were drawn from that table, and D and trimming were deduced from the DNA. The profile shows 200,000 to 300,000 clones, under 90% of them singletons. The source of the sample is a study of blood T cell repertoires in COVID-19. At the level of the study: The study drew acute and convalescent COVID-19 samples from the United States, Italy and Spain. PBMCs, B-cell-depleted T cells, or T cells provided the cDNA or gDNA that made up the material.

Sequenced: peripheral blood. The source is a man in his 60s with acute or convalescent COVID-19.

CDR3 amino acids: CASSVAISRGDTQYF. The CDR3 DNA is TGTGCCAGCAGCGTAGCGATCAGCCGGGGAGATACGCAGTATTTT. The chain employs TRBV9 and TRBJ2-3, with D maybe TRBD2 (5 bases). Trimming took off 0 bases at V and 5 bases at J, with 13 bases between the two ends. Germline V gene sequence: CDR1 SGDLS, CDR2 YYNGEE. The CDR3 has 15 residues.